The 29 T cell receptor beta chains given below trace back to one sample, sequenced in a study of spatial heterogeneity in lung cancer. MiXCR was run by TCRdb on the 5' RACE reads, yielding one entry per CDR3 protein. The sample carries fewer than 60,000 distinct CDR3 sequences, under 8% recorded once. Time point of the sample: blood at routine non-recurrence follow-up after resection. TCRs were sequenced from unsorted whole RNA of tumor, nontumor lung or PBMC. Sample: PBMCs, taken at follow-up. The receptors come from a female donor with early-stage non-small cell lung cancer.

This clonotype was seen many times. The gene calls are TRBV29-1 and TRBJ2-7; the match to TRBD1 covers 9 bases. The length of the CDR3 is 12 residues. Germline V gene sequence: CDR1 SQVTM, CDR2 ANQGSEA. The CDR3 coding sequence is TGCACCACGACAGGGGGATCCTACGAGCAGTACTTC. This encodes CTTTGGSYEQYF.

There are a few counts of this clonotype. V usage is TRBV20-1 and J usage is TRBJ2-3; 10 positions agree with TRBD2. The ends lost 3 bases at V and 0 bases at J; junction bases unmatched: 18. The CDR3 runs to 20 residues. Germline values: CDR1 DFQATT, CDR2 SNEGSKA (reference sequence). CDR3 region: CSARRPQGSGGVASTDTQYF. CDR3 nucleotides: TGCAGTGCTAGGAGGCCGCAGGGGAGCGGGGGGGTTGCTAGCACAGATACGCAGTATTTT.

This clonotype came up many times. The chain couples TRBV28 to TRBJ2-4; 12 bases line up with TRBD2. This CDR3 contains 16 residues. Per germline, CDR1 MDHEN and CDR2 SYDVKM. Trimming took 4 bases from V and 11 from J; bases not matched to a gene: 12. The CDR3, as DNA: TGTGCCAGCAGTTCCGGCCGAGGACTAGCGGGGCACCTTCAGTACTTC. It codes for CASSSGRGLAGHLQYF. Based on the CDR3 plus reference TRBV28 and TRBJ2-4, the full variable domain is DVKVTQSSRYLVKRTGEKVFLECVQDMDHENMFWYRQDPGLGLRLIYFSYDVKMKEKGDIPEGYSVSREKKERFSLILESASTNQTSMYLCASSSGRGLAGHLQYFGAGTRLSVL.

The chain is built from TRBV29-1 and TRBJ2-5; 8 bases are shared with TRBD2. CDR1 is SQVTM, CDR2 ANQGSEA, per germline. V lost 1 base, J lost 0 bases, and 16 bases stayed unmatched. CDR3 length: 19 amino acids. CDR3 nucleotides: TGCAGCGTTGAAGTTGGGATGCGCGGGGGGCCGGCTTACCAAGAGACCCAGTACTTC. This gives the protein CSVEVGMRGGPAYQETQYF.

This clonotype has at least ten counts. V gene TRBV10-3 combines with J gene TRBJ2-1, with D hard to call. V was pared by 2 bases and J by 7 bases, with 3 bases between. CDR3 length: 11 residues. Germline CDR1 ENHRY, CDR2 SYGVKD. CDR3 sequence: CAISERNEQFF. In DNA, the CDR3 is TGTGCCATCAGTGAGCGGAATGAGCAGTTCTTC.

This clonotype appeared many times. The rearrangement uses TRBV6-5 and TRBJ1-1; TRBD1 might be the D (6 bases). Per germline, CDR1 MNHEY and CDR2 SVGAGI. The ends were cut back, 6 bases at V and 3 bases at J, with 11 bases in the middle. The CDR3 covers 13 residues. The CDR3 sequence is CASRPTGYTEAFF. CDR3 bases: TGTGCCAGCAGACCAACAGGGTACACTGAAGCTTTCTTT.

The chain combines TRBV6-6 with TRBJ2-7; 9 bases align to TRBD1. With 4 bases clipped from V and 1 base from J, the junction kept 5 bases outside the gene matches. Germline-derived CDR1 and CDR2 are MNHNY and SVGAGI (reference sequence). The CDR3 runs to 15 residues. The CDR3 coding sequence is TGTGCCAGCAGTTTCCCGGGACAGGGTTCCTACGAGCAGTACTTC. Its protein is CASSFPGQGSYEQYF.

This clonotype has only a few counts. The chain links TRBV7-2 to TRBJ2-1, with TRBD2 as a possible D gene (6 bases). Trimming took 1 base from V and 7 from J, leaving 11 bases between them. The CDR3 sequence is 14 residues long. Germline V gives CDR1 SGHTA, CDR2 FQGNSA. CDR3 DNA sequence: TGTGCCAGCAGCTTAGACTCAGGGAGGAATGAGCAGTTCTTC. It specifies CASSLDSGRNEQFF.

This clonotype appeared a few times. The V and J genes are TRBV20-1 and TRBJ2-7; possibly TRBD2 for D (7 bases). The CDR3 covers 16 residues. The V gene lost 6 bases and the J gene lost 1 base, with 22 bases spanning the gap. The germline gives CDR1 DFQATT, CDR2 SNEGSKA (reference sequence). CDR3 residues: CSALWGGRVRSYEQYF. The CDR3 nucleotides are TGCAGTGCCCTCTGGGGGGGCAGGGTAAGGTCCTACGAGCAGTACTTC.

This clonotype was observed at least ten times. The chain employs TRBV18 and TRBJ1-1; possible D gene TRBD1, 5 bases. V shed 0 bases and J shed 4 bases, with 12 bases lying between them. The CDR3 contains 15 residues. Germline values: CDR1 KGHSH, CDR2 LQKENI. For the CDR3, the DNA is TGTGCCAGCTCACCACCGCGGGGGGGTGGCACTGAAGCTTTCTTT. As protein: CASSPPRGGGTEAFF.

This clonotype came up many times. The rearrangement links TRBV7-8 to TRBJ1-2, with no clear D. V dropped 5 bases and J dropped 0 bases, with 16 bases sitting between them. CDR1 SGHVS and CDR2 FQNEAQ come from the germline V gene. The CDR3 totals 16 residues. The CDR3 region is CASSPQTQPSNYGYTF. In DNA, the CDR3 is TGTGCCAGCAGCCCCCAAACCCAGCCATCTAACTATGGCTACACCTTC. The full variable domain, rest sourced from reference TRBV7-8 and TRBJ1-2, is GAGVSQSPRYKVAKRGQDVALRCDPISGHVSLFWYQQALGQGPEFLTYFQNEAQLDKSGLPSDRFFAERPEGSVSTLKIQRTQQEDSAVYLCASSPQTQPSNYGYTFGSGTRLTVV.

This clonotype was counted a few times. The chain employs TRBV5-1 and TRBJ2-1; D gene unclear. V was shortened by 4 bases and J by 0 bases, with 11 bases between the two germline ends. Germline CDR1 reads SGHRS; CDR2 reads YFSETQ. This CDR3 has 15 amino acids. This CDR3 reads CASSPTLSSYNEQFF. CDR3 coding DNA: TGCGCCAGCAGCCCGACCCTAAGCTCCTACAATGAGCAGTTCTTC.

This clonotype showed up many times. The chain recombines TRBV20-1 with TRBJ2-1, with TRBD2 as a possible D gene (6 bases). V was pared by 6 bases and J by 0 bases, with 18 bases between. The CDR3 consists of 16 residues. From germline, CDR1 is DFQATT and CDR2 SNEGSKA (reference sequence). CDR3 bases: TGCAGTGCCAGCACCCCGCGGGGAAGCTCCTACAATGAGCAGTTCTTC. This sequence encodes CSASTPRGSSYNEQFF.

This clonotype was seen many times. The chain couples TRBV2 to TRBJ2-7; the D gene is possibly TRBD2 (6 bases). Germline-derived CDR1 and CDR2 are SNHLY and FYNNEI. V lost 2 bases and J 7 bases, leaving 15 bases between the germline ends. The CDR3 runs to 14 residues. CDR3 protein: CASSEQRAVKEQYF. CDR3 sequence (DNA): TGTGCCAGCAGTGAACAGCGGGCGGTTAAGGAGCAGTACTTC.

This clonotype was seen only a few times. V usage is TRBV5-1 and J usage is TRBJ1-3; D ambiguous. The CDR3 runs 15 residues. The V end lost 5 bases, the J end lost 4 bases, and 16 bases lay between the germline ends. The germline V gene has CDR1 SGHRS and CDR2 YFSETQ. The CDR3 nucleotides are TGCGCCAGCAGTGCCTCTGAGGGTAGCGGAAACACCATATATTTT. This gives the protein CASSASEGSGNTIYF.

The chain couples TRBV20-1 to TRBJ1-4; D is unclear. Deletions cut 1 base from V and 6 bases from J, with 9 bases between. The CDR3 is made up of 13 amino acids. CDR1 and CDR2 (germline): DFQATT, SNEGSKA (reference sequence). In DNA form, the CDR3 reads TGCAGTGCTAGAGGGCAGGATTATGAAAAACTGTTTTTT. Protein: CSARGQDYEKLFF.

This clonotype was seen only a few times. This chain connects TRBV19 to TRBJ2-7, with no clear D. Trimming stripped 6 bases from V and 3 bases from J, with 12 bases between. The germline CDR1 and CDR2 sequences are LNHDA and SQIVND (reference sequence). The CDR3 loop spans 13 amino acids. The CDR3 DNA sequence: TGTGCCAGTAGCCAGGCGGCCAACTACGAGCAGTACTTC. This gives the protein CASSQAANYEQYF.

This clonotype has at least ten counts. This chain connects TRBV5-1 to TRBJ2-1; D is undetermined. V was cut by 2 bases and J by 3 bases, with 12 bases left in between. Looked up from germline, CDR1 is SGHRS and CDR2 is YFSETQ. The CDR3 has 15 residues. The DNA for the CDR3 is TGCGCCAGCAGCTTCGAGAGTCCTCACTACAATGAGCAGTTCTTC. Translation gives CASSFESPHYNEQFF.

This clonotype was counted many times. The rearrangement joins TRBV11-2 to TRBJ2-3, with D perhaps matching TRBD1 or TRBD2 (5 bases each). The length of the CDR3 is 15 residues. The germline gives CDR1 SGHAT, CDR2 FQNNGV. The ends were cut back, 1 base at V and 7 bases at J, with 15 bases in the middle. CDR3 amino acids: CASSLGLGVLYTQYF. CDR3 bases: TGTGCCAGCAGCTTAGGTTTGGGGGTCTTATATACGCAGTATTTT. The full variable domain, in which reference TRBV11-2 and TRBJ2-3 provide the parts outside the CDR3, is EAGVAQSPRYKIIEKRQSVAFWCNPISGHATLYWYQQILGQGPKLLIQFQNNGVVDDSQLPKDRFSAERLKGVDSTLKIQPAKLEDSAVYLCASSLGLGVLYTQYFGPGTRLTVL.

In its sample, this clonotype was seen many times. This rearrangement joins TRBV5-1 to TRBJ2-7; D may be TRBD1 or TRBD2 (5 bases each). Germline V gives CDR1 SGHRS, CDR2 YFSETQ. The V gene lost 0 bases and the J gene lost 1 base, with 14 bases spanning the gap. The CDR3 sequence is 16 residues long. This chain's CDR3 is CASSLVPGTQSYEQYF. In DNA form, the CDR3 reads TGCGCCAGCAGCTTGGTTCCAGGGACCCAATCCTACGAGCAGTACTTC.

The chain is built from TRBV10-3 and TRBJ2-3, with D tentatively TRBD1 or TRBD2 (6 bases each). Per the germline V gene, CDR1 is ENHRY and CDR2 is SYGVKD. The CDR3 covers 18 residues. Trimming removed 0 bases from V and 4 bases from J, with 20 bases in between. CDR3 sequence reads: CAISESTSNVGGPDTQYF. CDR3 nucleotides: TGTGCCATCAGTGAGTCCACGTCTAATGTGGGGGGCCCAGATACGCAGTATTTT.

The rearrangement joins TRBV3-1 to TRBJ1-4, with TRBD1 as a possible D gene (5 bases). The V gene lost 0 bases and the J gene lost 11 bases, with 13 bases spanning the gap. This CDR3 region has 14 residues. CDR1 is LGHDT, CDR2 YNNKEL, per germline (reference sequence). CDR3 sequence (DNA): TGTGCCAGCAGCCAAGACGCAGGGCCCGGCAAACTGTTTTTT. It translates to CASSQDAGPGKLFF.

V gene TRBV7-8 combines with J gene TRBJ1-3; D gene ambiguous. The length of the CDR3 is 16 residues. Germline CDR1 and CDR2: SGHVS and FQNEAQ. The germline V and J ends were trimmed by 5 bases and 1 base, with 15 bases remaining between them. The CDR3 nucleotides read TGTGCCAGCAGCGTTCGTCCCGGACTTTCTGGAAACACCATATATTTT. This translates into CASSVRPGLSGNTIYF.

This chain links TRBV25-1 with TRBJ2-3; TRBD1 aligns across 7 bases. This CDR3 region has 13 residues. The ends lost 8 bases at V and 2 bases at J; junction bases unmatched: 4. Looked up from germline, CDR1 is MGHDK and CDR2 is SYGVNS. This CDR3 is CASQGDVTDTQYF. CDR3 sequence (DNA): TGTGCCAGCCAGGGGGATGTCACAGATACGCAGTATTTT.

The sample holds many counts of this clonotype. CDR3 DNA sequence: TGTGCCAGCAAGGGAGTAGGCAATCAGCCCCAGCATTTT. Protein: CASKGVGNQPQHF. The genes are TRBV2 and TRBJ1-5; the D is unclear. V dropped 7 bases and J dropped 2 bases, with 9 bases sitting between them. CDR1 and CDR2 from the germline V gene are SNHLY and FYNNEI. CDR3 length equals 13 residues.

This clonotype was detected a few times. The CDR3 is CATNSGPRDTEAFF. CDR3 nucleotides: TGTGCCACCAACTCGGGCCCTAGAGATACTGAAGCTTTCTTT. The chain has TRBV24-1 and TRBJ1-1; no definite D call. CDR3 length: 14 amino acids. Trimming took 8 bases from V and 5 from J, leaving 17 bases between them. Germline values: CDR1 KGHDR, CDR2 SFDVKD.

This clonotype was counted a few times. The V gene is TRBV7-6, the J gene TRBJ1-1; 7 nucleotides match TRBD1. This CDR3 is 13 amino acids long. Germline lookup yields CDR1 SGHVS and CDR2 FNYEAQ. The V segment lost 5 bases and the J segment 5 bases; nucleotides outside the gene matches: 5. This CDR3 is CASSDRVLTEAFF. CDR3 coding DNA: TGTGCCAGCAGCGACAGGGTTTTGACTGAAGCTTTCTTT. The variable domain in full, completed from reference TRBV7-6 and TRBJ1-1, reads GAGVSQSPRYKVTKRGQDVALRCDPISGHVSLYWYRQALGQGPEFLTYFNYEAQQDKSGLPNDRFSAERPEGSISTLTIQRTEQRDSAMYRCASSDRVLTEAFFGQGTRLTVV.

This clonotype showed up many times. The J gene is TRBJ2-5, the V gene TRBV18; D remains ambiguous. From germline, CDR1 is KGHSH and CDR2 LQKENI. V lost 2 bases and J 5 bases, leaving 9 bases between the germline ends. The CDR3 is 13 amino acids. Here the CDR3 DNA reads TGTGCCAGCTCACCAGCGGTGCGGGAGACCCAGTACTTC. Protein: CASSPAVRETQYF.

This clonotype was observed many times. V and J are TRBV7-9 and TRBJ2-1, with D perhaps assigned TRBD1 or TRBD2 (5 bases each). CDR1 and CDR2 from the germline V gene are SEHNR and FQNEAQ (reference sequence). The V end lost 5 bases, the J end lost 7 bases, and 12 bases lay between the germline ends. The CDR3 spans 13 residues. The CDR3 spells CASSRGWGNEQFF. In DNA form, the CDR3 reads TGTGCCAGCAGCCGGGGCTGGGGGAATGAGCAGTTCTTC.